Below are 10 T cell receptor beta chains sequenced from a single sample in a study of blood T cell repertoires in COVID-19. The protocol was immunoSEQ multiplex PCR, while the TCRdb copy is restricted to in-frame clones and leaves out a portion. Among some 13,000 clones, roughly 84% were seen once, and the ten largest hold 25%. Sequencing input: peripheral blood. The source of these receptors is a middle-aged man with active or convalescent COVID-19.

This clone was observed a handful of times. V usage is TRBV28 and J usage is TRBJ2-5; 7 positions agree with TRBD1. This CDR3 has 15 residues. V shed 3 bases, J shed 4 bases, and the junction held 8 bases outside the gene matches. Germline V gene sequence: CDR1 MDHEN, CDR2 SYDVKM. The CDR3 DNA is TGTGCCAGCAGTTTCGACCTGGCAGGGGGAGAGACCCAGTACTTC. Translating gives CASSFDLAGGETQYF.

The rearrangement links TRBV2 to TRBJ2-7, with 7 bases fitting TRBD2. CDR3 length equals 14 residues. J lost 3 bases, V lost 5 bases, and 7 bases had no gene match. Germline assignment: CDR1 SNHLY and CDR2 FYNNEI. This chain's CDR3 is CASSSGRDYYEQYF. The CDR3 region has the DNA TGTGCCAGCAGTAGCGGCAGGGACTACTACGAGCAGTACTTC.

The rearrangement links TRBV12-5 to TRBJ1-6; 8 bases map to TRBD1. V dropped 0 bases and J dropped 14; count of bases not matched to a gene: 6. The V gene's germline CDR1 is LGHNT and CDR2 FRNRAP. The CDR3 spans 14 residues. CDR3 residues: CASGLVPGQGTLHF. The CDR3 DNA sequence: TGTGCTAGTGGTTTGGTACCTGGACAGGGCACCCTCCACTTT.

The chain uses TRBV30 and TRBJ2-3; 8 bases align to TRBD2. With V trimmed by 8 bases and J by 4 bases, 8 bases remained unmatched. CDR1 is GTSNPN and CDR2 is SVGIG in the germline V gene (reference sequence). The length of the CDR3 is 13 residues. Written as DNA, the CDR3 is TGTGCCGCGAGCGGGAGTTATCCAGATACGCAGTATTTT. The encoded protein is CAASGSYPDTQYF.

The chain couples TRBV24-1 to TRBJ1-2; 9 nucleotides line up with TRBD1. The CDR3 length is 16 residues. The ends lost 3 bases at V and 6 bases at J; junction bases unmatched: 10. Germline CDR1 reads KGHDR; CDR2 reads SFDVKD. CDR3 residues: CATSDPRTRDRDGYTF. The DNA of the CDR3 is TGTGCCACCAGTGATCCCCGCACCCGGGACAGGGATGGCTACACCTTC.

V is TRBV19 and J is TRBJ2-7; D uncertain. The CDR3 extends over 14 amino acids. Germline CDR1 and CDR2: LNHDA and SQIVND (reference sequence). Trimming took 7 bases from V and 0 from J, leaving 13 bases between them. The CDR3 region is CASTQSVSSYEQYF. CDR3 bases: TGTGCCAGTACCCAATCCGTCAGCTCCTACGAGCAGTACTTC.

The rearrangement links TRBV5-6 to TRBJ2-7; 10 nucleotides align to TRBD2. Germline V lookup: CDR1 SGHDT, CDR2 YYEEEE. The CDR3 consists of 15 residues. V was clipped by 3 bases and J by 2 bases; unmatched bases: 5. CDR3 in amino acids: CASSWTSGPPYEQYF. As DNA, the CDR3 is TGTGCCAGCAGCTGGACTAGCGGCCCCCCCTACGAGCAGTACTTC.

V gene TRBV19 combines with J gene TRBJ2-5; 8 nucleotides match TRBD2. V lost 5 bases and J lost 6; bases outside the gene matches: 14. In germline, CDR1 is LNHDA, CDR2 SQIVND (reference sequence). This CDR3 has 16 amino acids. The CDR3 nucleotides read TGTGCCAGTAGTCTACCAAATCCGGGACTAGGGCAGACCCAGTACTTC. It codes for CASSLPNPGLGQTQYF.

In its sample, this clone was seen a few times. The chain couples TRBV4-3 to TRBJ1-5, with D unclear. V was clipped by 1 base and J by 5 bases, with 9 bases between them. Looked up from germline, CDR1 is LGHNA and CDR2 is YSLEER. There are 14 residues in the CDR3. The CDR3 is CASSQGRVDQPQHF. In DNA form, the CDR3 reads TGCGCCAGCAGCCAAGGGCGGGTAGATCAGCCCCAGCATTTT.

In this sample, this clone turned up once. V and J are TRBV7-2 and TRBJ1-5; D perhaps matches TRBD1 (5 bases). Germline V gene lookup returns CDR1 SGHTA and CDR2 FQGNSA. This CDR3 region has 14 residues. Deletions cut 4 bases from V and 6 bases from J, with 13 bases between. The CDR3 DNA reads TGTGCCAGCAGCTCCCTCGGGGGGAGTCAGCCCCAGCATTTT. Amino acid sequence: CASSSLGGSQPQHF.